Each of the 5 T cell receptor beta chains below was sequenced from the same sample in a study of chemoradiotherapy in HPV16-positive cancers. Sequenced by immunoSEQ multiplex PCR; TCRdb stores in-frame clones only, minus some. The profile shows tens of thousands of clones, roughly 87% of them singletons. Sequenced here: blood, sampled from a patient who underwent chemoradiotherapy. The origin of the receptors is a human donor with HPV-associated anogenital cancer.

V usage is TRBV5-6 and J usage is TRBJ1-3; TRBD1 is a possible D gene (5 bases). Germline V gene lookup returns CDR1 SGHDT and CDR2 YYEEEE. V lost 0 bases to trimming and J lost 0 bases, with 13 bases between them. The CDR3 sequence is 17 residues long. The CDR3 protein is CASSLALTADSGNTIYF. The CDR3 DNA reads TGTGCCAGCAGCTTGGCCCTGACAGCCGACTCTGGAAACACCATATATTTT.

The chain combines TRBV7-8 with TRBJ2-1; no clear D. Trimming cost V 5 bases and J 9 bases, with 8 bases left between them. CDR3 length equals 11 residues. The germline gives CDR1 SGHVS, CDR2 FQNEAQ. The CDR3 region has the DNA TGTGCCAGCAGCCCCCACACTGAGCAGTTCTTC. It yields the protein CASSPHTEQFF.

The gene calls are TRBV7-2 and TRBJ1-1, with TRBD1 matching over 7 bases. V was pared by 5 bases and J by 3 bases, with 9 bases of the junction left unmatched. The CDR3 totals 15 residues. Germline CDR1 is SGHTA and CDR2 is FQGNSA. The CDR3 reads CASSPGGGGYTEAFF. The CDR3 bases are TGTGCCAGCAGCCCAGGGGGAGGGGGGTACACTGAAGCTTTCTTT.

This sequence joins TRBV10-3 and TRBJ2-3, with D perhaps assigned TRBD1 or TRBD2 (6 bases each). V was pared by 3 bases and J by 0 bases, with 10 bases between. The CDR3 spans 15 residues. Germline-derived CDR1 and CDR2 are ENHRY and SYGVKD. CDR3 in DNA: TGTGCCATCAGTGATTGGGGGGCTAGCACAGATACGCAGTATTTT. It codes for CAISDWGASTDTQYF.

The CDR3 bases are TGCGCCAGCAGACAGCGACTAGCGGGGGGGCAGGTAGAGACCCAGTACTTC. This codes for CASRQRLAGGQVETQYF. The V call is TRBV5-1, the J call TRBJ2-5, with 14 bases fitting TRBD2. V was clipped by 5 bases and J by 4 bases; unmatched bases: 10. The CDR3 contains 17 residues. The germline V gene has CDR1 SGHRS and CDR2 YFSETQ.